Listed below are T cell receptor beta chains from one sample, sequenced in a study of cytomegalovirus exposure and HLA in healthy donors. Using immunoSEQ multiplex PCR, the repertoire was profiled, and TCRdb retains in-frame clones only, with some absent. In the table there are 220,000 or so clones, approximately 78% of which are singletons. The sample comprised PBMCs. All receptors derive from a male donor in good health and CMV-seronegative. Each CDR3 is given with its conserved first and last residue.

TRBV5-4	TRBJ1-2	CASSPLPGGGYGYTF
TRBV7-9	TRBJ2-4	CSSSLAGQGGKNIQYF
TRBV27	-	CASSETGDSYEQYF
TRBV7-9	TRBJ2-1	CASSSSGRAEQFF
TRBV18	TRBJ1-1	CASSPPGLSTGLNTEAFF
TRBV6-1	TRBJ1-3	CASTIPGPGNTIYF
TRBV5-6	TRBJ2-2	CASSFRLSGELFF
TRBV4-1	TRBJ2-1	CASRVANSYNEQFF
TRBV19	TRBJ2-5	CASSIEVRRPGGETQYF
TRBV6-5	-	CASRGTSASYEQYF
TRBV9	TRBJ2-7	CASSLRLAGLKEQYF
TRBV2	TRBJ1-5	CASSDAGGTIGNQPQHF
TRBV5-8	TRBJ1-5	CASSLAARVWNQPQHF
TRBV29-1	TRBJ1-1	CSVERELNTEAFF
TRBV5-1	TRBJ2-7	CASSLGLPGQGEQYF
TRBV27	TRBJ2-3	CASSPRADTQYF
TRBV5-8	TRBJ2-1	CASSLAGRDYNEQFF
TRBV4-1	TRBJ1-4	CASSQDGRRGEKLFF
TRBV7-8	TRBJ2-1	CASSSRRLAGGNEQFF
TRBV7-3	TRBJ2-3	CASSTGLAGDTDTQYF
TRBV27	TRBJ2-7	CATGGVNSYEQYF
TRBV6-1	TRBJ2-1	CASSEEGWGTASSYNEQFF
TRBV23-1	TRBJ2-7	CASSQSQQGAGEQYF
TRBV28	TRBJ2-4	CAAGGGAKNIQYF
TRBV15	TRBJ1-1	CATSVTVSEAFF
TRBV6-1	TRBJ2-7	CASNLGRVYYEQYF
TRBV30	TRBJ1-2	CAWTLFNYGYTF
TRBV7-8	TRBJ2-3	CASSPRTGRGTDTQYF
TRBV11-2	TRBJ2-7	CASSLRLAGDRSYEQYF
TRBV13	TRBJ1-4	CASSLSGAGLINEKLFF
TRBV5-6	TRBJ2-1	CASSLVPTSVNEQFF
TRBV25-1	TRBJ2-7	CASSEPGQLLEQYF
TRBV19	TRBJ2-5	CASSIGQGYVETQYF
TRBV30	TRBJ1-1	CAWSGIQGRDTEAFF
TRBV4-2	TRBJ2-1	CASSHDPQDEQFF
TRBV19	TRBJ2-7	CASSIDPSEDYEQYF
TRBV11-3	TRBJ1-1	CASSSRGYTEAFF
TRBV19	TRBJ1-5	CASSIQGSGQPQHF
TRBV6-5	TRBJ1-5	CASSSTFREGNQPQHF
TRBV6-1	TRBJ2-2	CASSDYDRGRAEPTGELFF
TRBV28	TRBJ1-5	CASSPGQTNQPQHF
TRBV15	TRBJ2-1	CATSRVLAGGPHEQFF
TRBV27	TRBJ1-5	CASSFSSGRGNQPQHF
TRBV2	TRBJ2-5	CASSRGSRETQYF
TRBV18	TRBJ2-3	CASSPTSGTTDTQYF
TRBV27	TRBJ2-5	CASSLPSGRETQYF
TRBV11-2	TRBJ2-1	CASSPLPGEQFF
TRBV27	TRBJ1-1	CASSLLGRNTEAFF
TRBV25-1	TRBJ2-5	CASSDHGTGKMEEQYF
TRBV9	TRBJ2-1	CASSVGLAGAGSSYNEQFF
TRBV28	TRBJ2-1	CASSLGGLASDEQFF
TRBV6-6	TRBJ2-7	CASSFLSEQYF
TRBV5-6	TRBJ1-4	CASSFTGDEKLFF
TRBV9	TRBJ1-2	CASSVGQNYGYTF